The 22 T cell receptor beta chains below all came from one sample that was sequenced in a study of identical twins listed by TCRdb under 2016. Receptor amplification or capture employed 5' RACE. The sequencer was an Illumina HiSeq 2000. TCRdb cleaned the public reads at Q25 with fastp, built clones with MiXCR and kept in-frame beta chains. Rows merge per CDR3 protein into single entries with the most common DNA and genes. This sample comprises hundreds of thousands of distinct CDR3 sequences, around 12% of them detected only once. The ten largest make up around 1.5% of the sample. The sample also formed part of further work on yellow fever vaccine responses in identical twins.

The sequenced material came from PBMCs. The receptor set was obtained from a woman under 30 in good health.

The chain recombines TRBV12-3 or TRBV12-4 with TRBJ2-3; 9 bases are shared with TRBD2. After removal of 3 bases from V and 2 bases from J, the junction contained 3 bases not matched to a gene. This CDR3 is built from 15 residues. The CDR3 DNA sequence: TGTGCCAGCAGTTTGCAGCGGGGGGACACAGATACGCAGTATTTT. The encoded protein is CASSLQRGDTDTQYF.

This clonotype has just a few counts. The chain employs TRBV5-1 and TRBJ1-1; unclear D gene. V was trimmed by 1 base and J by 2 bases, leaving 12 bases between them. CDR3 length: 15 residues. Germline V gene data show CDR1 as SGHRS and CDR2 as YFSETQ. The CDR3 DNA sequence: TGCGCCAGCAGCTTGTCCTCCATCTTAAACACTGAAGCTTTCTTT. Amino acids: CASSLSSILNTEAFF.

This chain links TRBV7-2 with TRBJ1-1; TRBD1 is a possible D gene (5 bases). V was shortened by 3 bases and J by 4 bases, with 12 bases between the two germline ends. Germline CDR1 reads SGHTA; CDR2 reads FQGNSA. This CDR3 comprises 14 residues. This CDR3 reads CASSFDLGATEAFF. DNA of the CDR3: TGTGCCAGCAGCTTTGACCTAGGGGCCACTGAAGCTTTCTTT. Supplemented by reference TRBV7-2 and TRBJ1-1, the full variable domain reads GAGVSQSPSNKVTEKGKDVELRCDPISGHTALYWYRQSLGQGLEFLIYFQGNSAPDKSGLPSDRFSAERTGGSVSTLTIQRTQQEDSAVYLCASSFDLGATEAFFGQGTRLTVV.

V gene TRBV5-4 combines with J gene TRBJ1-4, with TRBD1 matching 7 bases. Germline CDR1 SGHNT, CDR2 YYREEE (reference sequence). Trimming cost V 0 bases and J 7 bases; bases outside gene matches: 6. The CDR3 is 15 residues long. The DNA for the CDR3 is TGTGCCAGCAGCTTGGGTACAGGGGATTTTGAAAAACTGTTTTTT. Residues: CASSLGTGDFEKLFF.

The chain combines TRBV28 with TRBJ2-7; TRBD2 aligns across 12 bases. Germline V gene data show CDR1 as MDHEN and CDR2 as SYDVKM. Germline trimming cut 6 bases from V and 1 base from J; bases unmatched to any gene: 10. CDR3 length equals 17 residues. The CDR3 loop is CASSSGTSGRQSYEQYF. As DNA, the CDR3 is TGTGCCAGCAGCTCCGGGACTAGCGGGCGCCAATCCTACGAGCAGTACTTC.

This clonotype appeared once. The V and J genes are TRBV10-3 and TRBJ2-3; 7 bases fit TRBD1. V was pared by 4 bases and J by 1 base, with 5 bases of the junction left unmatched. This CDR3 spans 15 amino acids. Germline CDR1 ENHRY, CDR2 SYGVKD. CDR3 sequence: CAISAGGLGTDTQYF. The DNA for the CDR3 is TGTGCCATCAGTGCAGGGGGATTGGGCACAGATACGCAGTATTTT.

The chain joins TRBV7-2 to TRBJ1-6; tentative D call: TRBD1 (5 bases). Deletions cut 3 bases from V and 3 bases from J, with 15 bases between. CDR1 SGHTA and CDR2 FQGNSA come from the germline V gene. CDR3 length: 17 residues. CDR3 sequence: CASSFGGGAFYNSPLHF. The DNA of the CDR3 is TGTGCCAGCAGCTTCGGTGGGGGAGCTTTCTATAATTCACCCCTCCACTTT.

The V call is TRBV20-1, the J call TRBJ1-1, with 7 nucleotides matching TRBD1. Trimming removed 3 bases from V and 7 bases from J; junction bases left unmatched: 14. Germline V lookup: CDR1 DFQATT, CDR2 SNEGSKA (reference sequence). The CDR3 runs to 15 residues. The CDR3 sequence is CSASPPRQGTFEAFF. The CDR3 DNA reads as TGCAGTGCTAGCCCTCCCAGACAGGGCACCTTTGAAGCTTTCTTT.

In this sample, this clonotype turned up a few times. This rearrangement joins TRBV6-5 to TRBJ2-6; no clear D gene. V was shortened by 0 bases and J by 0 bases, with 9 bases between the two germline ends. Germline V CDR1 and CDR2: MNHEY, SVGAGI. This CDR3 has 17 residues. The chain's CDR3 is CASSYSTVDSGANVLTF. The CDR3 DNA reads as TGTGCCAGCAGTTACTCGACCGTAGACTCTGGGGCCAACGTCCTGACTTTC.

This clonotype showed up just a few times. The rearrangement links TRBV6-1 to TRBJ1-1; D is possibly TRBD1 (5 bases). Germline V gene sequence: CDR1 MNHNS, CDR2 SASEGT. This CDR3 has 15 amino acids. V was cut by 5 bases and J by 1 base, with 14 bases left in between. The CDR3 bases are TGTGCCAGCAGTCGGACACCGAACCCGAACACTGAAGCTTTCTTT. It specifies CASSRTPNPNTEAFF.

This clonotype was detected ten times or more. V usage is TRBV10-2 and J usage is TRBJ2-7, with TRBD2 as a possible D gene (5 bases). The CDR3 runs 14 residues. Germline V lookup: CDR1 WSHSY, CDR2 SAAADI. Trimming shortened V by 8 bases and J by 3 bases, and 17 bases separated the two germline ends. In DNA, the CDR3 is TGCGCCAGCCAGAACAACCGGGGTATCTACGAGCAGTACTTC. It yields the protein CASQNNRGIYEQYF.

This rearrangement joins TRBV7-9 to TRBJ2-7; 10 bases are a match to TRBD1. V dropped 5 bases and J dropped 7; count of bases not matched to a gene: 11. CDR1 is SEHNR, CDR2 FQNEAQ, per germline (reference sequence). The CDR3 spans 15 residues. CDR3 sequence reads: CASSAAGTGVREQYV. The CDR3 DNA is TGTGCCAGCAGCGCCGCCGGGACAGGGGTAAGAGAGCAGTACGTC.

The sample holds a few counts of this clonotype. This likely comes from a read error, as the CDR3 has no conserved phenylalanine or tryptophan at its end. The V gene is TRBV11-2, the J gene TRBJ1-1; D unclear. The germline V and J ends were trimmed by 1 base and 4 bases, with 16 bases remaining between them. Germline CDR1 is SGHAT and CDR2 is FQNNGV. The CDR3 consists of 16 residues. In DNA, the CDR3 is TGTGCCAGCAGCTTAGGGGATTGGCTGCGGAGCACTGAAGCTTTCTCT. Its translation: CASSLGDWLRSTEAFS.

This clonotype was counted only a few times. The chain has TRBV7-9 and TRBJ2-1; D ambiguous. V gave up 1 base and J gave up 9 bases, with 10 bases separating them. In germline, CDR1 is SEHNR, CDR2 FQNEAQ (reference sequence). CDR3 size: 13 residues. CDR3 coding DNA: TGTGCCAGCAGCTTAGTAACGCCGCCTGAGCAGTTCTTC. Encoded protein: CASSLVTPPEQFF.

A few counts support this clonotype. The J gene is TRBJ2-1, the V gene TRBV15; possible D gene TRBD2, 6 bases. The CDR3 sequence is 15 residues long. Germline CDR1 LNHNV, CDR2 YYDKDF (reference sequence). Trimming removed 1 base from V and 8 bases from J, with 15 bases in between. The CDR3 protein is CATSRADRLVHEQFF. The CDR3 DNA is TGTGCCACCAGCAGAGCCGACCGACTAGTCCATGAGCAGTTCTTC. The full variable domain, its missing parts supplied by reference TRBV15 and TRBJ2-1, is DAMVIQNPRYQVTQFGKPVTLSCSQTLNHNVMYWYQQKSSQAPKLLFHYYDKDFNNEADTPDNFQSRRPNTSFCFLDIRSPGLGDTAMYLCATSRADRLVHEQFFGPGTRLTVL.

This clonotype was counted ten times or more. The chain uses TRBV12-3 or TRBV12-4 and TRBJ2-7, with TRBD2 identical over 12 bases. The CDR3 is 17 amino acids. The J segment lost 2 bases and the V segment lost 6 bases, leaving 11 bases of the junction unmatched. CDR3 sequence: CASSRRTSGTGAYEQYF. The CDR3 DNA reads as TGTGCCAGCAGCCGTAGGACTAGCGGGACGGGTGCCTACGAGCAGTACTTC.

This chain uses TRBV21-1 with TRBJ1-5; the D call in the table, TRBD1, was not verified against the DNA. TRBV21-1 is a known pseudogene. The CDR3 contains 13 residues. The CDR3 DNA reads as TGTGCCAGCAGCGACAGGAGGCTCTGGCCCCAGCATTTT. As protein: CASSDRRLWPQHF.

In its sample, this clonotype was seen a few times. The rearrangement links TRBV5-5 to TRBJ1-6; no definite D call. The length of the CDR3 is 12 residues. With 5 bases removed from V and 10 bases from J, the gap between germline ends came to 10 bases. CDR1 and CDR2 from the germline V gene are SGHKS and YYEKEE (reference sequence). The CDR3 region is CASSSANSPLHF. For the CDR3, the DNA is TGTGCCAGCAGTTCTGCAAACTCACCCCTCCACTTT.

V usage is TRBV7-9 and J usage is TRBJ2-3; tentative D call: TRBD1 (5 bases). Germline-derived CDR1 and CDR2 are SEHNR and FQNEAQ (reference sequence). The CDR3 extends over 15 amino acids. The V end lost 5 bases, the J end lost 3 bases, and 15 bases lay between the germline ends. In DNA form, the CDR3 reads TGTGCCAGCAGCCGTAGTCAGGGTCAAACAGATACGCAGTATTTT. Translation gives CASSRSQGQTDTQYF.

In this sample, this clonotype turned up a few times. The J gene is TRBJ2-7, the V gene TRBV29-1; D gene ambiguous. Germline loops: CDR1 SQVTM, CDR2 ANQGSEA. V lost 4 bases and J 6 bases, leaving 16 bases between the germline ends. The CDR3 covers 13 residues. The CDR3 DNA reads TGCAGCGTTGGGTCCCTAACCAGGAGCGAGCAGTACTTC. As protein: CSVGSLTRSEQYF.

This clonotype was seen ten or more times. V usage is TRBV7-3 and J usage is TRBJ2-2; 12 bases are shared with TRBD2. The ends lost 1 base at V and 6 bases at J; junction bases unmatched: 3. The CDR3 extends over 16 amino acids. Germline assignment: CDR1 SGHTA and CDR2 FQGTGA. CDR3 DNA: TGTGCCAGCAGCTTAAGACTAGCGGGAGCCCCCGGGGAGCTGTTTTTT. Its translation is CASSLRLAGAPGELFF.

The chain is built from TRBV12-3 or TRBV12-4 and TRBJ2-7; 10 bases fit TRBD1. After removal of 4 bases from V and 5 bases from J, the junction contained 8 bases not matched to a gene. The CDR3 runs 15 residues. This CDR3 is CASSSRDRGENEQYF. The CDR3 region has the DNA TGTGCCAGCAGTTCCCGGGACAGGGGAGAAAACGAGCAGTACTTC.